Each of the 27 T cell receptor beta chains below was sequenced from the same sample in a study of T cells in Graves' hyperthyroidism and ophthalmopathy. RNA transcripts were the template for amplifying TCR beta CDR3 regions. HTBI primers were used for first-round RT-PCR of the TCR CDR3. TCRdb re-analysed the multiplex PCR reads in MiXCR, keeping a single row per CDR3 protein. In the table there are about 660,000 distinct CDR3 sequences, approximately 42% of which are singletons. The sample was peripheral blood or thyroid tissue (not recorded which). The origin of the receptors is an adult man with Graves' disease, either hyperthyroidism or ophthalmopathy (not recorded which).

At least ten counts were recorded for this clonotype. This chain links TRBV2 with TRBJ1-1; D unresolved. Germline CDR1 is SNHLY and CDR2 is FYNNEI. V was pared by 5 bases and J by 0 bases, with 7 bases between. This CDR3 has 13 residues. CDR3 loop: CASSRAMNTEAFF. The CDR3 nucleotides are TGTGCCAGCAGTAGGGCCATGAACACTGAAGCTTTCTTT.

This clonotype has a handful of counts. The genes are TRBV7-2 and TRBJ2-7; 8 bases are shared with TRBD2. V shed 3 bases and J 5 bases; nucleotides not matched to a gene: 15. Germline V gene lookup returns CDR1 SGHTA and CDR2 FQGNSA. The CDR3 runs to 17 residues. CDR3 DNA sequence: TGTGCCAGCAGCTTGGGGGTAGCGGGATTACCGCTTGACGAGCAGTACTTC. Translated, it gives CASSLGVAGLPLDEQYF.

This clonotype occurred a few times. The chain joins TRBV9 to TRBJ1-3, with D perhaps TRBD1 (6 bases). V was cut by 0 bases and J by 1 base, with 14 bases left in between. Germline loops: CDR1 SGDLS, CDR2 YYNGEE. The CDR3 sequence is 17 residues long. CDR3 DNA: TGTGCCAGCAGCGTAGAGGGGCCAGGGGCTTCTGGAAACACCATATATTTT. Protein: CASSVEGPGASGNTIYF.

V is TRBV12-3 or TRBV12-4 and J is TRBJ1-2; TRBD1 aligns across 7 bases. The CDR3 has 16 amino acids. V shed 3 bases and J 0 bases; nucleotides not matched to a gene: 7. The CDR3 reads CASSFNRDRANYGYTF. In nucleotides, the CDR3 is TGTGCCAGCAGTTTCAACCGGGACAGAGCTAACTATGGCTACACCTTC.

J is TRBJ1-3 and V is TRBV12-3 or TRBV12-4; no clear D. CDR3 size: 17 residues. V was cut by 6 bases and J by 0 bases, with 18 bases left in between. In DNA, the CDR3 is TGTGCCAGCAGAGCCCTAGGATCCCAACTCTCTGGAAACACCATATATTTT. The encoded protein is CASRALGSQLSGNTIYF.

A remark on this clonotype: Because the CDR3 is missing its conserved closing phenylalanine or tryptophan, this is likely a read error. V is TRBV12-3 or TRBV12-4 and J is TRBJ2-5; the match to TRBD2 covers 8 bases. J lost 5 bases, V lost 3 bases, and 5 bases had no gene match. The length of the CDR3 is 14 residues. The CDR3 nucleotides are TGTGCCAGCAGTTTCGGGGGGGCCGGGGAGACCCAGTACCTC. It yields the protein CASSFGGAGETQYL.

The table lists this clonotype with many counts. The chain combines TRBV7-9 with TRBJ2-7, with D perhaps TRBD1 or TRBD2 (5 bases each). The germline gives CDR1 SEHNR, CDR2 FQNEAQ (reference sequence). The CDR3 is 13 amino acids. The V end lost 1 base, the J end lost 6 bases, and 10 bases lay between the germline ends. The CDR3 region is CASSLGAGSEQYF. CDR3 in DNA: TGTGCCAGCAGCTTAGGGGCAGGGAGCGAGCAGTACTTC.

This clonotype was picked up a small number of times. The chain combines TRBV11-2 with TRBJ1-6; TRBD1 might be the D (5 bases). CDR3 length equals 15 residues. The V gene's germline CDR1 is SGHAT and CDR2 FQNNGV. Trimming stripped 5 bases from V and 7 bases from J, with 15 bases between. The CDR3 nucleotides are TGTGCCAGCAGCCAACAGGACTTTGAGAATTCACCCCTCCACTTT. Residues: CASSQQDFENSPLHF.

This clonotype was seen many times. The genes are TRBV29-1 and TRBJ1-1; TRBD1 is a possible D gene (5 bases). The CDR3 has 13 amino acids. Germline CDR1 and CDR2: SQVTM and ANQGSEA. Trimming took 5 bases from V and 4 from J, leaving 14 bases between them. CDR3 sequence reads: CSVIGQGPTEAFF. The DNA of the CDR3 is TGCAGCGTTATTGGTCAGGGACCCACTGAAGCTTTCTTT.

This clonotype was observed a single time. At one boundary the junction diverges from the germline segment, which might be a read error. This chain links TRBV7-2 with TRBJ1-3, with D tentatively TRBD1 (5 bases). Germline assignment: CDR1 SGHTA and CDR2 FQGNSA. The CDR3 runs 14 residues. CDR3 residues: CVSSSQETGNTIYF. The CDR3 DNA is TGTGTCAGCAGTTCACAGGAGACTGGAAACACCATATATTTT.

This chain links TRBV20-1 with TRBJ2-7, with a weak D call TRBD2 (6 bases). V was pared by 2 bases and J by 3 bases, with 20 bases between. CDR3 size: 16 residues. Per the germline V gene, CDR1 is DFQATT and CDR2 is SNEGSKA (reference sequence). DNA of the CDR3: TGCAGTGCTAGACTCCCCCCGGGCCGGGGGAACTACGAGCAGTACTTC. Encoded protein: CSARLPPGRGNYEQYF.

Notes on this clonotype: Just one base apart from a much larger clone, this may be a read error. The gene calls are TRBV5-4 and TRBJ2-5; the D is unclear. The V and J ends lost 3 bases and 4 bases respectively, with 7 bases between them. The CDR3 loop spans 12 amino acids. The germline gives CDR1 SGHNT, CDR2 YYREEE (reference sequence). The CDR3 loop reads CASSSKLETQYF. The CDR3 DNA follows: TGTGCCAGCAGCTCGAAGCTAGAGACCCAGTACTTC.

For this clonotype: Being one base from a much bigger clone, this may be a read error. The chain links TRBV2 to TRBJ1-5, with D perhaps matching TRBD1 (6 bases). Per germline, CDR1 SNHLY and CDR2 FYNNEI. CDR3 length: 14 amino acids. V was pared by 5 bases and J by 6 bases, with 14 bases between. The CDR3 region is CASSHTGRSQPQHF. The CDR3 nucleotides read TGTGCCAGCAGTCATACAGGGCGCAGTCAGCCCCAGCATTTT.

A remark on this clonotype: An end of the junction does not agree with germline; a read error may underlie this. The chain has TRBV27 and TRBJ2-2; D is possibly TRBD2 (5 bases). CDR1 and CDR2 from the germline V gene are MNHEY and SMNVEV (reference sequence). CDR3 size: 11 residues. Written as DNA, the CDR3 is TGTGCCAGCAGTCGCACCGGGGAGCTGTCTTTT. Translation: CASSRTGELSF.

The chain carries TRBV6-7 and TRBJ1-6, with 7 bases aligning to TRBD1. TRBV6-7 belongs to the ORF category, with a function that is uncertain. This CDR3 is built from 14 residues. The V gene end was trimmed by 2 bases and the J gene end by 9 bases; junction bases not matched to a gene: 4. The CDR3 nucleotides read TGTGCCAGCAGTTACGACAGGGCGGGTTCACCCCTCCACTTT. It yields the protein CASSYDRAGSPLHF.

The chain combines TRBV7-8 with TRBJ2-3, with TRBD2 matching over 9 bases. This CDR3 has 15 amino acids. V lost 4 bases to trimming and J lost 1 base; unmatched junction nucleotides: 3. The germline V gene has CDR1 SGHVS and CDR2 FQNEAQ. CDR3 sequence (DNA): TGTGCCAGCAGCTCCCTAGCGGGGCGCACAGATACGCAGTATTTT. Protein product: CASSSLAGRTDTQYF.

This chain uses TRBV5-8 with TRBJ1-5, with D maybe TRBD1 (5 bases). Trimming pared 0 bases from V and 0 bases from J, leaving 10 bases between. The V gene's germline CDR1 is SGHTS and CDR2 YDEGEE. This CDR3 comprises 16 residues. CDR3 coding DNA: TGTGCCAGCAGCTTGGCCACGGGGGGTAGCAATCAGCCCCAGCATTTT. The encoded protein is CASSLATGGSNQPQHF.

This rearrangement joins TRBV11-2 to TRBJ2-5; perhaps D is TRBD1 or TRBD2 (5 bases each). Trimming took off 7 bases at V and 2 bases at J, with 17 bases between the two ends. Germline CDR1 is SGHAT and CDR2 is FQNNGV. This CDR3 contains 15 residues. CDR3 in amino acids: CASNLSSGRQETQYF. The CDR3 DNA reads as TGTGCCAGCAACCTATCCTCGGGACGGCAAGAGACCCAGTACTTC.

This chain links TRBV6-6 with TRBJ1-2; D ambiguous. With 7 bases removed from V and 7 bases from J, the gap between germline ends came to 13 bases. Germline values: CDR1 MNHNY, CDR2 SVGAGI (reference sequence). The CDR3 sequence is 12 residues long. The CDR3 spells CASTSTGVGYTF. The DNA of the CDR3 is TGTGCCAGCACCTCTACCGGGGTTGGCTACACCTTC.

This clonotype showed up just once. The V gene is TRBV29-1, the J gene TRBJ1-1, with 12 nucleotides matching TRBD1. The V and J ends lost 4 bases and 5 bases, in that order; junction bases with no gene match: 5. CDR3 size: 14 residues. The germline CDR1 and CDR2 sequences are SQVTM and ANQGSEA. CDR3 loop: CSVVRDRGQTEAFF. The CDR3 nucleotides read TGCAGCGTTGTCCGGGACAGGGGGCAGACTGAAGCTTTCTTT.

This clonotype was found many times. The chain recombines TRBV5-6 with TRBJ1-4; D is undetermined. The CDR3 totals 15 residues. Looked up from germline, CDR1 is SGHDT and CDR2 is YYEEEE. V gave up 0 bases and J gave up 0 bases, with 6 bases separating them. CDR3 in amino acids: CASSLGDATNEKLFF. CDR3 nucleotides: TGTGCCAGCAGCTTGGGAGATGCAACTAATGAAAAACTGTTTTTT.

A few counts support this clonotype. The V call is TRBV10-3, the J call TRBJ1-5, with D unclear. The V gene's germline CDR1 is ENHRY and CDR2 SYGVKD. V was pared by 10 bases and J by 4 bases, with 11 bases between. This CDR3 has 12 residues. CDR3 DNA: TGTGCCAGCCTGACGGCGAATCAGCCCCAGCATTTT. Its protein product is CASLTANQPQHF.

This clonotype was picked up one time. As DNA, the CDR3 is TGTGCCAGCAGCCTGGGACAGGTCCCCGTATTCCAAGAGACCCAGTACTTC. Its protein is CASSLGQVPVFQETQYF. The chain uses TRBV12-3 or TRBV12-4 and TRBJ2-5; TRBD1 aligns across 8 bases. The V gene end was trimmed by 6 bases and the J gene end by 1 base; junction bases not matched to a gene: 13. The CDR3 covers 17 residues.

The CDR3 reads CASTGPYEQYF. The CDR3 DNA is TGTGCCAGCACAGGGCCCTACGAGCAGTACTTC. V gene TRBV7-2 combines with J gene TRBJ2-7; perhaps TRBD1 as D (5 bases). This CDR3 contains 11 residues. Per the germline V gene, CDR1 is SGHTA and CDR2 is FQGNSA. Trimming removed 7 bases from V and 2 bases from J, with 6 bases in between.

This clonotype came up many times. The chain links TRBV5-1 to TRBJ1-4; D is unresolved. There are 15 residues in the CDR3. V shed 0 bases and J shed 4 bases, with 10 bases lying between them. Germline V gene lookup returns CDR1 SGHRS and CDR2 YFSETQ. The CDR3 loop reads CASSLGDQRNEKLFF. The CDR3 nucleotides are TGCGCCAGCAGCTTGGGGGATCAACGTAATGAAAAACTGTTTTTT.

This clonotype was seen more than once but under ten times. J is TRBJ2-2 and V is TRBV7-2; unclear D gene. Germline V gene data show CDR1 as SGHTA and CDR2 as FQGNSA. V was trimmed by 3 bases and J by 7 bases, leaving 9 bases between them. CDR3 length equals 13 residues. The CDR3 protein is CASSLYFVGELFF. The CDR3 DNA reads TGTGCCAGCAGCTTGTATTTTGTCGGGGAGCTGTTTTTT.

This clonotype was counted at least ten times. The chain links TRBV29-1 to TRBJ2-2; 10 bases line up with TRBD2. The ends lost 4 bases at V and 0 bases at J; junction bases unmatched: 5. Looked up from germline, CDR1 is SQVTM and CDR2 is ANQGSEA. The CDR3 runs to 16 residues. CDR3 DNA: TGCAGCGTTGCTGGTAGCGGGAGGTCGAACACCGGGGAGCTGTTTTTT. This translates into CSVAGSGRSNTGELFF.